This T cell receptor (beta chain) was found in a study of cytomegalovirus exposure and HLA in healthy donors. Findings of the study overall: Listed as cytomegalovirus-associated were 150 or so TCR beta chains.

A note on this clone: Its target is unknown.

CDR1 and CDR2 (germline): LNHDA, SQIVND (reference sequence). CDR3 size: 15 residues. Trimming cost V 3 bases and J 2 bases; bases outside gene matches: 7. This PCR relied on a set of 60 Vbeta primers and 13 Jbeta primers. Repertoires were generated with immunoSEQ multiplex PCR, while TCRdb's copy carries only in-frame clones and drops some. The sample yields about 74,000 clones, of which the top ten take up around 7.2%. The chain uses TRBV19 and TRBJ2-7; 7 nucleotides line up with TRBD2. Sequencing was done on a sample of PBMCs. The source of this sequence is a female donor in good health and CMV-seropositive. In DNA form, the CDR3 reads TGTGCCAGTAGTATTTTCGGGGGGAGCGCCTACGAGCAGTACTTC. This sequence encodes CASSIFGGSAYEQYF.